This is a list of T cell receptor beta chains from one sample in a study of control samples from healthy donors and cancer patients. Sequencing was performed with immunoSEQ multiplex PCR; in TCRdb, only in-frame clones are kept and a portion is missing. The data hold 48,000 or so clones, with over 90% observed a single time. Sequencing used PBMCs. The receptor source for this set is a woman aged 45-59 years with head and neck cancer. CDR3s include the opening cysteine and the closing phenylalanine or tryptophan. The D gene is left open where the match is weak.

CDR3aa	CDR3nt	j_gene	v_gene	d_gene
CASSFELAAYNEQFF	TGTGCCAGCAGCTTTGAACTAGCGGCCTACAATGAGCAGTTCTTC	TRBJ2-1	TRBV7-6	TRBD2
CASSLSPEAFF	TGTGCCAGCAGTTTGTCTCCTGAAGCTTTCTTT	TRBJ1-1	TRBV12-3/TRBV12-4	NA
CASSRGTGSATEAFF	TGTGCCAGCAGTCGGGGGACAGGGTCGGCAACTGAAGCTTTCTTT	TRBJ1-1	TRBV6-5	TRBD1
CASSWRRLYTEAFF	TGTGCCAGCAGCTGGCGTAGGCTTTACACTGAAGCTTTCTTT	TRBJ1-1	TRBV3-1/TRBV3-2	NA
CASSLFAPSYNEQFF	TGTGCCAGCAGCTTGTTTGCACCTTCCTACAATGAGCAGTTCTTC	TRBJ2-1	TRBV5-6	NA
CAWTLADHYNEQFF	TGTGCCTGGACCCTAGCGGATCACTACAATGAGCAGTTCTTC	TRBJ2-1	TRBV30	TRBD2
CASRVQVGAGYTF	TGTGCCAGCAGGGTACAGGTAGGGGCTGGCTACACCTTC	TRBJ1-2	TRBV28	NA
CASSLGQGPTQPQHF	TGTGCCAGCAGCCTCGGACAGGGTCCCACTCAGCCCCAGCATTTT	TRBJ1-5	TRBV7-2	TRBD1
CASSLRGTSYNEQFF	TGTGCCAGCAGCTTGCGCGGGACCTCCTACAATGAGCAGTTCTTC	TRBJ2-1	TRBV5-6	NA
CASSPGTGGNNEQFF	TGCGCCAGCAGCCCCGGGACAGGGGGGAACAATGAGCAGTTCTTC	TRBJ2-1	TRBV5-1	TRBD1
CASSSGGANNEQFF	TGCGCCAGCAGTTCGGGAGGGGCGAACAATGAGCAGTTCTTC	TRBJ2-1	TRBV5-1	TRBD2
CASSMTPGGTGNTIYF	TGTGCCAGCAGCATGACTCCTGGGGGAACTGGAAACACCATATATTTT	TRBJ1-3	TRBV7-2	NA
CSVGGGQARYEQYF	TGCAGCGTTGGGGGGGGACAGGCACGCTACGAGCAGTACTTC	TRBJ2-7	TRBV29-1	NA